The sequence of this TCR beta chain was determined in a study of cytomegalovirus exposure and HLA in healthy donors. As for the study in general: Early on, a data release was issued that held tens of millions of unique TCRs from HLA-typed donors. Study-level findings and limits: Analysis was carried out at a later point, and it linked a missense DCLRE1C variant to TCR beta V- and J-gene trimming. The study recorded about 150 TCR beta chains that were cytomegalovirus-associated.

With 1 base clipped from V and 4 bases from J, the junction kept 2 bases outside the gene matches. CDR1 is KGHSH and CDR2 is LQKENI in the germline V gene. This CDR3 has 15 amino acids. The PCR had 60 Vbeta and 13 Jbeta primers. Original methodology: In a later analysis, about 12 million of about 80 million unique beta chains occurred in at least two donors. The assay was immunoSEQ multiplex PCR, and TCRdb's table has in-frame clones only and misses some. V, J and clone size reflect that table, while D and trimming were determined from the DNA. The sample includes roughly 110,000 clones, over 65% of them seen just once. Concerning this clone itself: Its antigen is unknown.

The sequence was collected from a woman aged 35 to 49 in good health and CMV-seropositive. Sequenced: PBMCs. The V and J genes are TRBV18 and TRBJ1-1; 11 bases map to TRBD1. The chain's CDR3 is CASSPLGTGGTEAFF. In nucleotides, the CDR3 is TGTGCCAGCTCACCACTCGGGACAGGGGGCACTGAAGCTTTCTTT.